A single sample gave rise to the 17 T cell receptor beta chains below, sequenced in a study of blood T cells in healthy people across ages. A second PCR, run for about 7 to 11 cycles, used a sample-barcoded 5' primer plus a J-beta primer mix. A single record per CDR3 protein comes from TCRdb applying MiXCR to the 5' RACE reads. This repertoire shows over 700,000 distinct CDR3 sequences, roughly 50% found once; its top ten account for approximately 40%. Sequencing input: blood. These receptors all come from a man of 80 years or more in good health.

This CDR3 is CSAQGPTGPGNEQYF. The CDR3 DNA sequence: TGCAGTGCTCAGGGACCTACGGGTCCGGGGAATGAGCAGTACTTC. V and J are TRBV20-1 and TRBJ2-5, with D perhaps being TRBD1 or TRBD2 (5 bases each). V was cut by 5 bases and J by 11 bases, with 27 bases left in between. CDR3 length equals 15 residues. Germline V gene data show CDR1 as DFQATT and CDR2 as SNEGSKA (reference sequence).

This clonotype turned up a few times. V gene TRBV7-9 combines with J gene TRBJ2-3; 13 nucleotides line up with TRBD2. The ends lost 5 bases at V and 4 bases at J; junction bases unmatched: 6. There are 16 residues in the CDR3. CDR1 is SEHNR and CDR2 is FQNEAQ in the germline V gene (reference sequence). CDR3 residues: CASSTGTSGIPDTQYF. The DNA for the CDR3 is TGTGCCAGCAGCACCGGGACTAGCGGGATTCCAGATACGCAGTATTTT.

The chain recombines TRBV7-9 with TRBJ2-1; the D gene could be TRBD1 or TRBD2 (5 bases each). The CDR3 is 15 amino acids. Trimming removed 5 bases from V and 4 bases from J, with 15 bases in between. CDR1 and CDR2 from the germline V gene are SEHNR and FQNEAQ (reference sequence). The CDR3 spells CASSQQGERYNEQFF. DNA of the CDR3: TGTGCCAGCAGCCAACAAGGGGAGCGGTACAATGAGCAGTTCTTC.

The rearrangement uses TRBV5-5 and TRBJ1-6, with D perhaps TRBD1 (5 bases). The CDR3 consists of 15 residues. The V and J ends lost 4 bases and 9 bases respectively, with 17 bases between them. Per germline, CDR1 SGHKS and CDR2 YYEKEE (reference sequence). CDR3: CASSAGGGVGSPLHF. The CDR3 DNA sequence: TGTGCCAGCAGCGCCGGCGGGGGAGTGGGTTCACCCCTCCACTTT.

V gene TRBV11-2 combines with J gene TRBJ2-3; D possibly corresponds to TRBD2 (5 bases). The CDR3 consists of 15 residues. Germline V gene lookup returns CDR1 SGHAT and CDR2 FQNNGV. The V end lost 4 bases, the J end lost 4 bases, and 15 bases lay between the germline ends. DNA for the CDR3: TGTGCCAGCAGCTCCCAGGCTAGCATGGCAGATACGCAGTATTTT. This gives the protein CASSSQASMADTQYF.

A note on this clonotype: One junction end does not reproduce the germline sequence, and a read error may be involved. The J gene is TRBJ2-1, the V gene TRBV29-1; D is unclear. The CDR3 covers 13 residues. From germline, CDR1 is SQVTM and CDR2 ANQGSEA. Written as DNA, the CDR3 is TGCAGCGTTTCGGGCCTCTCGCACAATGAGCAGTTTTTC. This translates into CSVSGLSHNEQFF.

The chain has TRBV2 and TRBJ1-1; D is perhaps TRBD1 (6 bases). V was trimmed by 6 bases and J by 7 bases, leaving 12 bases between them. The CDR3 is made up of 12 amino acids. Per germline, CDR1 SNHLY and CDR2 FYNNEI. The CDR3 nucleotides read TGTGCCAGCAGGACAGGCGTTTATGAAGCTTTCTTT. This encodes CASRTGVYEAFF.

The J gene is TRBJ2-4, the V gene TRBV28, with 8 bases lining up with TRBD2. The CDR3 is 17 amino acids. J lost 0 bases, V lost 7 bases, and 11 bases had no gene match. Germline V CDR1 and CDR2: MDHEN, SYDVKM. This chain's CDR3 is CASNGRGGGIAKNIQYF. The DNA of the CDR3 is TGTGCCAGCAACGGGAGGGGAGGCGGAATAGCCAAAAACATTCAGTACTTC.

CDR3 amino acids: CASSLSWKGGGETQYF. CDR3 bases: TGTGCCAGCAGTCTCTCTTGGAAGGGTGGGGGGGAGACCCAGTACTTC. The chain links TRBV28 to TRBJ2-5; TRBD2 might be the D (6 bases). Trimming took off 5 bases at V and 5 bases at J, with 21 bases between the two ends. This CDR3 region has 16 residues. Germline-derived CDR1 and CDR2 are MDHEN and SYDVKM.

V usage is TRBV12-3 or TRBV12-4 and J usage is TRBJ1-1, with 11 bases identical to TRBD1. The CDR3 has 17 amino acids. The V gene end was trimmed by 3 bases and the J gene end by 8 bases; junction bases not matched to a gene: 14. The DNA of the CDR3 is TGTGCCAGCAGTTTTGTCGCTCCGGGACAGGGGGACTGCGAAGCTTTCTTT. Translating gives CASSFVAPGQGDCEAFF.

The count of this clonotype is one. Germline and junction disagree at one end, which may indicate a read error. This chain links TRBV3-1 with TRBJ2-2, with TRBD2 identical over 12 bases. Germline assignment: CDR1 LGHDT and CDR2 YNNKEL (reference sequence). The CDR3 contains 16 residues. The CDR3 sequence: CASSYGLAGGTGELFF. CDR3 sequence (DNA): TGCGCCAGCAGTTACGGGCTAGCGGGAGGGACCGGGGAGCTGTTTTTT. The full variable domain, rest sourced from reference TRBV3-1 and TRBJ2-2, is DTAVSQTPKYLVTQMGNDKSIKCEQNLGHDTMYWYKQDSKKFLKIMFSYNNKELIINETVPNRFSPKSPDKAHLNLHINSLELGDSAVYFCASSYGLAGGTGELFFGEGSRLTVL.

This clonotype was recorded many times. This rearrangement joins TRBV7-2 to TRBJ2-3, with TRBD2 matching over 8 bases. The trim removed 4 bases at V and 4 bases at J, leaving 7 bases unmatched. There are 15 residues in the CDR3. Per germline, CDR1 SGHTA and CDR2 FQGNSA. CDR3 region: CASSSESGSSDTQYF. The CDR3 DNA reads as TGTGCCAGCAGCTCAGAGAGCGGGAGTTCAGATACGCAGTATTTT.

This clonotype has at least ten counts. The chain links TRBV5-1 to TRBJ2-3, with D uncertain. Trimming removed 0 bases from V and 2 bases from J, with 7 bases in between. In germline, CDR1 is SGHRS, CDR2 YFSETQ. The CDR3 spans 14 residues. Here the CDR3 DNA reads TGCGCCAGCAGCTTGGATGGGAACACAGATACGCAGTATTTT. Protein product: CASSLDGNTDTQYF.

The chain recombines TRBV20-1 with TRBJ2-1, with no clear D. Per the germline V gene, CDR1 is DFQATT and CDR2 is SNEGSKA (reference sequence). The CDR3 is made up of 15 amino acids. V gave up 0 bases and J gave up 10 bases, with 19 bases separating them. The CDR3 spells CSAREATGLTYEQFF. The CDR3 DNA reads TGCAGTGCTAGAGAAGCTACCGGGCTTACCTACGAGCAGTTCTTC.

This chain links TRBV28 with TRBJ2-1; 7 bases fit TRBD2. The CDR3 is 14 residues long. Trimming cost V 11 bases and J 4 bases; bases outside gene matches: 11. Germline V gene data show CDR1 as MDHEN and CDR2 as SYDVKM. CDR3 in amino acids: CASRGEAGYNEQFF. In DNA form, the CDR3 reads TGTGCCTCACGGGGGGAGGCGGGGTACAATGAGCAGTTCTTC.

This clonotype was seen a single time. The CDR3 DNA sequence: TGCAGCGTCTGGGAGGGGTCCGGCACCGGGGAGCTGTTTTTT. This sequence encodes CSVWEGSGTGELFF. The V gene is TRBV29-1, the J gene TRBJ2-2; 7 bases map to TRBD2. CDR1 SQVTM and CDR2 ANQGSEA come from the germline V gene. The CDR3 spans 14 residues. Trimming removed 6 bases from V and 4 bases from J; junction bases left unmatched: 8.

The V and J genes are TRBV5-1 and TRBJ1-2, with D unclear. Germline V gives CDR1 SGHRS, CDR2 YFSETQ. The V end lost 0 bases, the J end lost 4 bases, and 7 bases lay between the germline ends. This CDR3 is 13 amino acids long. The CDR3 reads CASSLDEAYGYTF. DNA of the CDR3: TGCGCCAGCAGCTTGGACGAGGCCTATGGCTACACCTTC.